One sample yielded the 20 T cell receptor beta chains listed below, sequenced in a study of blood T cell repertoires in COVID-19. Only in-frame clones appear in the TCRdb table, and some are missing; sequencing was by immunoSEQ multiplex PCR. This table has hundreds of thousands of clones, 89% appearing once. The sample taken for sequencing was PBMCs or T cells enriched from blood (not recorded which). The source is a woman aged 50 to 60 who had been exposed to COVID-19.

V usage is TRBV2 and J usage is TRBJ1-1, with D possibly TRBD1 on 6 matching bases. Germline lookup yields CDR1 SNHLY and CDR2 FYNNEI. This CDR3 comprises 18 residues. Trimming left V 0 bases short and J 6 bases short, with 23 bases between. CDR3 coding DNA: TGTGCCAGCAGTGAAGCGCAGGGGACCCGGGGGGTATTGGCTGAAGCTTTCTTT. Its protein is CASSEAQGTRGVLAEAFF.

The chain recombines TRBV7-9 with TRBJ1-1, with 9 nucleotides matching TRBD1. Trimming took 1 base from V and 2 from J; bases not matched to a gene: 5. Germline lookup yields CDR1 SEHNR and CDR2 FQNEAQ (reference sequence). The CDR3 has 16 residues. The CDR3, as DNA: TGTGCCAGCAGCTTAGGAGGTACAGGGGGCAACACTGAAGCTTTCTTT. It encodes CASSLGGTGGNTEAFF.

The chain combines TRBV2 with TRBJ1-1; D is unresolved. The CDR3 contains 13 residues. V gave up 5 bases and J gave up 1 base, with 8 bases separating them. Looked up from germline, CDR1 is SNHLY and CDR2 is FYNNEI. The CDR3 reads CASSKDWNTEAFF. The CDR3 DNA reads TGTGCCAGCAGTAAGGACTGGAACACTGAAGCTTTCTTT.

The chain combines TRBV11-2 with TRBJ1-1; D is possibly TRBD1 (6 bases). The germline V gene encodes CDR1 SGHAT and CDR2 FQNNGV. Trimming shortened V by 6 bases and J by 3 bases, and 17 bases separated the two germline ends. The CDR3 extends over 15 amino acids. CDR3 nucleotides: TGTGCCAGCAGTCAGGCAGGGGCCCTATACACTGAAGCTTTCTTT. This codes for CASSQAGALYTEAFF.

The V gene is TRBV19, the J gene TRBJ2-7; 13 bases map to TRBD2. Losses at the gene ends were 6 bases for V and 3 bases for J; bases not matched to a gene: 8. The CDR3 is 16 residues long. Looked up from germline, CDR1 is LNHDA and CDR2 is SQIVND (reference sequence). The DNA of the CDR3 is TGTGCCAGTAGCCCCCAGGGACTAGCGGGAAACTACGAGCAGTACTTC. Translated, it gives CASSPQGLAGNYEQYF.

V gene TRBV18 combines with J gene TRBJ2-3; 13 bases line up with TRBD2. J lost 6 bases, V lost 3 bases, and 0 bases had no gene match. CDR3 length: 14 amino acids. CDR1 and CDR2 (germline): KGHSH, LQKENI. As DNA, the CDR3 is TGTGCCAGCTCACCGACTAGCGGGGGGGATACGCAGTATTTT. Translated: CASSPTSGGDTQYF.

Details on this clone: Other nucleotide sequences in the sample specify the same CDR3. The V and J genes are TRBV5-1 and TRBJ1-4; no clear D gene. In germline, CDR1 is SGHRS, CDR2 YFSETQ. The CDR3 length is 12 residues. V lost 0 bases, J lost 8 bases, and 5 bases lay in between. CDR3 in DNA: TGCGCCAGCAGCTTGGTTGGCGAAAAACTGTTTTTT. This sequence encodes CASSLVGEKLFF.

This rearrangement joins TRBV5-4 to TRBJ2-5; D uncertain. Germline-derived CDR1 and CDR2 are SGHNT and YYREEE (reference sequence). This CDR3 contains 16 residues. The V gene lost 4 bases and the J gene lost 2 bases, with 18 bases spanning the gap. CDR3 region: CASSVGAGNLQETQYF. CDR3 nucleotide sequence: TGTGCCAGCAGCGTTGGTGCAGGAAACCTACAAGAGACCCAGTACTTC.

Only one count was recorded for this clone. The chain is built from TRBV7-9 and TRBJ2-3, with D possibly being TRBD1 (5 bases). Deletions cut 4 bases from V and 2 bases from J, with 16 bases between. Looked up from germline, CDR1 is SEHNR and CDR2 is FQNEAQ (reference sequence). The CDR3 sequence is 16 residues long. CDR3 sequence: CASSSPPLGDTDTQYF. The CDR3 coding sequence is TGTGCCAGCAGCTCGCCTCCCCTAGGGGACACAGATACGCAGTATTTT.

This chain links TRBV7-2 with TRBJ2-7; 9 bases match TRBD1. The CDR3 has 15 amino acids. CDR1 and CDR2 from the germline V gene are SGHTA and FQGNSA. J was trimmed by 2 bases and V by 0 bases; bases with no gene match: 2. The CDR3 DNA follows: TGTGCCAGCAGCTTAGCACGGGACAGGGCCTACGAGCAGTACTTC. Translating gives CASSLARDRAYEQYF.

The chain couples TRBV5-4 to TRBJ1-3, with D unresolved. The CDR3 contains 14 residues. The V end lost 4 bases, the J end lost 0 bases, and 8 bases lay between the germline ends. In germline, CDR1 is SGHNT, CDR2 YYREEE (reference sequence). CDR3 region: CASSPEISGNTIYF. The CDR3, as DNA: TGTGCCAGCAGCCCAGAAATCTCTGGAAACACCATATATTTT.

This chain uses TRBV30 with TRBJ1-5; D remains ambiguous. The CDR3 sequence is 13 residues long. Trimming pared 3 bases from V and 3 bases from J, leaving 9 bases between. In germline, CDR1 is GTSNPN, CDR2 SVGIG (reference sequence). This CDR3 is CAWSGGPNQPQHF. CDR3 nucleotides: TGTGCCTGGAGCGGTGGGCCCAATCAGCCCCAGCATTTT.

The chain uses TRBV28 and TRBJ1-5, with 8 bases fitting TRBD1. Germline assignment: CDR1 MDHEN and CDR2 SYDVKM. CDR3 length: 17 amino acids. Trimming took 1 base from V and 4 from J; bases not matched to a gene: 9. Here the CDR3 DNA reads TGTGCCAGCAGTTTATACCACCTCGGGACAGGAAATCAGCCCCAGCATTTT. Translated: CASSLYHLGTGNQPQHF.

Here the CDR3 DNA reads TGTGCCAGCAGCCTCTACCATCTACAGCCTAACTATGGCTACACCTTC. It encodes CASSLYHLQPNYGYTF. The chain couples TRBV5-8 to TRBJ1-2; D is uncertain. Germline assignment: CDR1 SGHTS and CDR2 YDEGEE. The CDR3 runs to 16 residues. V was pared by 4 bases and J by 0 bases, with 16 bases between. The entire variable domain, with the rest obtained from reference TRBV5-8 and TRBJ1-2, is as follows: EAGVTQSPTHLIKTRGQQATLRCSPISGHTSVYWYQQALGLGLQFLLWYDEGEERNRGNFPPRFSGRQFPNYSSELNVNALELEDSALYLCASSLYHLQPNYGYTFGSGTRLTVV.

The DNA of the CDR3 is TGTGCCATCAGTTCGTCACAGGTTTCTAACACTGAAGCTTTCTTT. This encodes CAISSSQVSNTEAFF. The chain has TRBV10-3 and TRBJ1-1; D possibly corresponds to TRBD1 (5 bases). Germline CDR1 ENHRY, CDR2 SYGVKD. This CDR3 contains 15 residues. Trimming left V 5 bases short and J 2 bases short, with 15 bases between.

The chain links TRBV7-2 to TRBJ1-1, with 10 bases that match TRBD1. The V and J ends lost 4 bases and 5 bases, in that order; junction bases with no gene match: 10. CDR3 length: 16 amino acids. Germline CDR1 SGHTA, CDR2 FQGNSA. The CDR3, as DNA: TGTGCCAGCAGCTATACCAGGACAGGGGGGAGAACTGAAGCTTTCTTT. It is translated as CASSYTRTGGRTEAFF.

The chain has TRBV5-1 and TRBJ1-6, with D tentatively TRBD1 (5 bases). V lost 3 bases and J 2 bases, leaving 9 bases between the germline ends. Germline V gene lookup returns CDR1 SGHRS and CDR2 YFSETQ. The CDR3 runs 15 residues. In DNA, the CDR3 is TGCGCCAGCAGCTACGGACAAGCCTATAATTCACCCCTCCACTTT. Residues: CASSYGQAYNSPLHF.

The V call is TRBV19, the J call TRBJ1-5; D is possibly TRBD1 (5 bases). Per germline, CDR1 LNHDA and CDR2 SQIVND (reference sequence). The CDR3 totals 17 residues. V was trimmed by 2 bases and J by 2 bases, leaving 16 bases between them. The CDR3 region is CASSIPGGSGGNQPQHF. CDR3 bases: TGTGCCAGTAGTATACCTGGGGGGTCCGGGGGCAATCAGCCCCAGCATTTT.

This sequence joins TRBV13 and TRBJ2-3; the match to TRBD2 covers 8 bases. V lost 7 bases to trimming and J lost 2 bases; unmatched junction nucleotides: 8. This CDR3 is 15 amino acids long. Germline V CDR1 and CDR2: PRHDT, FYEKMQ (reference sequence). This chain's CDR3 is CASTPTGGDTDTQYF. DNA for the CDR3: TGTGCCAGCACCCCGACGGGGGGGGACACAGATACGCAGTATTTT.

V is TRBV27 and J is TRBJ1-5; possible D gene TRBD1, 6 bases. Germline CDR1 and CDR2: MNHEY and SMNVEV (reference sequence). The V end was cut by 2 bases, the J end by 0 bases, with 11 bases between. The CDR3 has 16 residues. The CDR3 DNA reads TGTGCCAGCAGTTTAAACAGGGACTATAGCAATCAGCCCCAGCATTTT. It codes for CASSLNRDYSNQPQHF.